Listed here are 13 T cell receptor beta chains from one sample, sequenced in a study of T cell changes during pregnancy in multiple sclerosis. TCRdb's table, derived via immunoSEQ multiplex PCR, lists solely in-frame clones and lacks some. This table has about 88,000 clones, around 90% appearing once. The source was peripheral blood, collected in the first trimester of pregnancy. The receptor set was obtained from a female donor with multiple sclerosis, enrolled in a pregnancy study.

This rearrangement joins TRBV9 to TRBJ1-1; 7 bases agree with TRBD1. The CDR3 is 15 amino acids. With V trimmed by 2 bases and J by 4 bases, 8 bases remained unmatched. Germline V gene data show CDR1 as SGDLS and CDR2 as YYNGEE. The CDR3 here is CASSVLDRFGTEAFF. The CDR3 bases are TGTGCCAGCAGCGTCTTGGACAGGTTCGGCACTGAAGCTTTCTTT.

CDR3 in amino acids: CASSVRLAGGETQYF. The CDR3 coding sequence is TGTGCCAGCAGTGTCCGACTAGCGGGAGGTGAGACCCAGTACTTC. The rearrangement uses TRBV2 and TRBJ2-5; 13 bases map to TRBD2. The CDR3 has 15 residues. Losses at the gene ends were 4 bases for V and 5 bases for J; bases not matched to a gene: 4. Germline CDR1 reads SNHLY; CDR2 reads FYNNEI.

The genes are TRBV4-1 and TRBJ2-1; a weak D match, TRBD1 (6 bases). The germline gives CDR1 MGHRA, CDR2 YSYEKL. The germline V and J ends were trimmed by 0 bases and 3 bases, with 12 bases remaining between them. CDR3 length: 16 amino acids. DNA of the CDR3: TGCGCCAGCAGCCAAGATAGGACAGCCAACTACAATGAGCAGTTCTTC. This translates into CASSQDRTANYNEQFF.

This clone was found a few times. The chain joins TRBV30 to TRBJ1-1; the D is unclear. V lost 0 bases, J lost 0 bases, and 5 bases lay in between. The germline V gene has CDR1 GTSNPN and CDR2 SVGIG (reference sequence). The CDR3 has 13 amino acids. In DNA form, the CDR3 reads TGTGCCTGGAGTGTGTCCTTGAACACTGAAGCTTTCTTT. Protein sequence: CAWSVSLNTEAFF.

The chain has TRBV9 and TRBJ1-4; 9 bases are shared with TRBD1. CDR3 length equals 15 residues. Germline loops: CDR1 SGDLS, CDR2 YYNGEE. V shed 4 bases, J shed 8 bases, and the junction held 9 bases outside the gene matches. Here the CDR3 reads CASSQSSGQGEKLFF. CDR3 coding DNA: TGTGCCAGCAGCCAATCTAGCGGACAGGGGGAAAAACTGTTTTTT.

The V and J genes are TRBV7-9 and TRBJ2-3; possibly TRBD1 for D (6 bases). CDR3 length: 15 amino acids. V lost 0 bases and J 5 bases, leaving 12 bases between the germline ends. CDR1 is SEHNR and CDR2 is FQNEAQ in the germline V gene (reference sequence). CDR3: CASSLAGAGEDTQYF. The CDR3 bases are TGTGCCAGCAGCTTAGCTGGGGCAGGGGAAGATACGCAGTATTTT. The full variable domain, in which reference TRBV7-9 and TRBJ2-3 provide the parts outside the CDR3, is DTGVSQNPRHKITKRGQNVTFRCDPISEHNRLYWYRQTLGQGPEFLTYFQNEAQLEKSRLLSDRFSAERPKGSFSTLEIQRTEQGDSAMYLCASSLAGAGEDTQYFGPGTRLTVL.

V gene TRBV9 combines with J gene TRBJ2-7, with 8 nucleotides matching TRBD1. Germline V gene lookup returns CDR1 SGDLS and CDR2 YYNGEE. J gave up 2 bases and V 4 bases, and 2 bases lay outside the gene matches. This CDR3 region has 13 residues. CDR3 nucleotides: TGTGCCAGCAGCCAGGGGGCCACCTACGAGCAGTACTTC. As protein: CASSQGATYEQYF. The whole variable domain, filled in from reference TRBV9 and TRBJ2-7, reads DSGVTQTPKHLITATGQRVTLRCSPRSGDLSVYWYQQSLDQGLQFLIQYYNGEERAKGNILERFSAQQFPDLHSELNLSSLELGDSALYFCASSQGATYEQYFGPGTRLTVT.

DNA of the CDR3: TGCGCCAGCAGTACCCGTAGCGTGGGAGGGCCGGAGGAGCAGTACTTC. This gives the protein CASSTRSVGGPEEQYF. V is TRBV10-2 and J is TRBJ2-7; 7 positions agree with TRBD2. The germline V gene has CDR1 WSHSY and CDR2 SAAADI. The CDR3 spans 16 residues. The junction had 17 bases not matched to a gene; V was cut back by 5 bases and J by 7 bases.

The chain is built from TRBV15 and TRBJ1-3, with D perhaps matching TRBD1 (6 bases). Germline V gene lookup returns CDR1 LNHNV and CDR2 YYDKDF (reference sequence). This CDR3 contains 17 residues. V was shortened by 1 base and J by 4 bases, with 17 bases between the two germline ends. CDR3 amino acids: CATSRAKITGYGNTIYF. The CDR3 DNA is TGTGCCACCAGCAGAGCCAAAATTACAGGGTACGGAAACACCATATATTTT.

Only one count was recorded for this clone. The chain is built from TRBV29-1 and TRBJ2-1, with 14 nucleotides matching TRBD2. The length of the CDR3 is 17 residues. From germline, CDR1 is SQVTM and CDR2 ANQGSEA. Trimming at V came to 3 bases and at J to 8 bases, leaving 12 bases not matched to a gene. In DNA form, the CDR3 reads TGCAGCGTTGATATTAGCGGGACTAGCGGGAGCGGCGATGAGCAGTTCTTC. Translated: CSVDISGTSGSGDEQFF.

This chain connects TRBV9 to TRBJ2-1, with 10 bases matching TRBD2. Per the germline V gene, CDR1 is SGDLS and CDR2 is YYNGEE. Trimming removed 0 bases from V and 3 bases from J; junction bases left unmatched: 0. The CDR3 has 15 residues. For the CDR3, the DNA is TGTGCCAGCAGCGTAGTAGCGGGAGGCTACAATGAGCAGTTCTTC. Its translation is CASSVVAGGYNEQFF.

V and J are TRBV2 and TRBJ2-2; D remains unclear. This CDR3 is built from 16 residues. Trimming removed 4 bases at V and 0 bases at J, with 12 bases between. CDR1 SNHLY and CDR2 FYNNEI come from the germline V gene. CDR3: CASSGDWVANTGELFF. CDR3 nucleotide sequence: TGTGCCAGCAGTGGCGACTGGGTGGCGAACACCGGGGAGCTGTTTTTT.

The gene calls are TRBV27 and TRBJ1-2, with TRBD1 identical over 9 bases. CDR1 and CDR2 from the germline V gene are MNHEY and SMNVEV (reference sequence). CDR3 length: 17 amino acids. Trimming removed 5 bases from V and 6 bases from J; junction bases left unmatched: 16. This CDR3 is CASSPGTGRSQPDGYTF. Here the CDR3 DNA reads TGTGCCAGCAGTCCGGGGACAGGGAGGTCTCAACCGGATGGCTACACCTTC.